This TCR beta chain was obtained from a study of blood T cells in healthy people across ages. The study's findings and limits: The study could not conclusively compare naive and antigen-experienced cells, given its unsorted PBMCs. Estimated diversity across one million T cells was deemed an underestimate.

Primers used in a second PCR of roughly 7 to 12 cycles were a sample-barcoded 5' primer and a J-beta primer mix. CDR3-containing paired-end reads numbered at least 2.5 million in each sample. Using its own MiXCR run on the 5' RACE reads, TCRdb lists one record per CDR3 protein. The table includes approximately 940,000 distinct CDR3 sequences, around 48% detected once. The V end was cut by 3 bases, the J end by 2 bases, with 11 bases between. Looked up from germline, CDR1 is SEHNR and CDR2 is FQNEAQ (reference sequence). There are 15 residues in the CDR3. Each sample yielded at least 6 million isolated PBMCs. Remarks on this clonotype: Its matching antigen is unknown.

This chain connects TRBV7-9 to TRBJ1-5; TRBD1 might be the D (5 bases). Sequencing was carried out using blood. The TCR originated in a man aged 30-40 years in good health. CDR3 bases: TGTGCCAGCAGCTTTGACAGTAAGGGCAATCAGCCCCAGCATTTT. Its translation: CASSFDSKGNQPQHF.